The next 18 T cell receptor beta chains were all read from a single sample in a study of T-cell reconstitution after alpha-beta-depleted transplantation in children. Unique molecular identifiers tagged the TCRbeta library. TCRdb analysed the PCR reads with MiXCR anew, one entry per CDR3 protein. The data hold around 230,000 distinct CDR3 sequences, with about a sixth observed a single time. Sequencing used PBMCs, mostly from graft donor cells, obtained 360 days after TCRalphabeta/CD19-depleted stem cell transplant. The source is a male patient between 2 and 15 years old who had a stem cell transplant for acute lymphoblastic leukemia, so the T cells may come from the graft donor.

This clonotype came up a few times. The rearrangement uses TRBV29-1 and TRBJ2-7; 9 positions agree with TRBD1. CDR3 length: 12 residues. Germline V gene data show CDR1 as SQVTM and CDR2 as ANQGSEA. V was pared by 4 bases and J by 2 bases, with 0 bases of the junction left unmatched. CDR3 DNA sequence: TGCAGCGTTGGGACAGGGGCCTACGAGCAGTACTTC. It codes for CSVGTGAYEQYF.

This clonotype was seen more than once but under ten times. The chain has TRBV3-1 and TRBJ1-4, with 8 nucleotides matching TRBD1. With V trimmed by 4 bases and J by 6 bases, 13 bases remained unmatched. Germline loops: CDR1 LGHDT, CDR2 YNNKEL (reference sequence). CDR3 length: 17 amino acids. CDR3 coding DNA: TGTGCCAGCAGCCCTATGCGTGGGGCAGGGGGCCATGAAAAACTGTTTTTT. It specifies CASSPMRGAGGHEKLFF.

In this sample, this clonotype turned up a few times. The DNA for the CDR3 is TGTGCCAGCAGCTTAGTAGCAGCAAGGGGATTCGGGGACACTGAAGCTTTCTTT. Translated: CASSLVAARGFGDTEAFF. V usage is TRBV11-1 and J usage is TRBJ1-1, with D possibly being TRBD1 (5 bases). In germline, CDR1 is SGHAT, CDR2 FQDESV (reference sequence). The CDR3 consists of 18 residues. V was trimmed by 1 base and J by 3 bases, leaving 21 bases between them.

The rearrangement links TRBV5-1 to TRBJ1-2; D perhaps matches TRBD1 (6 bases). Deletions cut 4 bases from V and 3 bases from J, with 13 bases between. This CDR3 contains 14 residues. Germline CDR1 reads SGHRS; CDR2 reads YFSETQ. The CDR3 sequence: CASSRDEGDYGYTF. CDR3 coding DNA: TGCGCCAGCAGCCGGGACGAGGGGGACTATGGCTACACCTTC.

This clonotype was picked up a small number of times. This chain joins TRBV4-3 and TRBJ2-2, with a weak D call TRBD2 (7 bases). CDR1 LGHNA and CDR2 YSLEER come from the germline V gene. The CDR3 runs 17 residues. Trimming left V 0 bases short and J 5 bases short, with 16 bases between. The CDR3 region is CASSQDWGGARTGELFF. CDR3 nucleotides: TGCGCCAGCAGCCAAGATTGGGGGGGGGCGAGAACCGGGGAGCTGTTTTTT.

The V call is TRBV25-1, the J call TRBJ2-2; 9 bases align to TRBD1. Unmatched junction bases numbered 11, after V lost 10 bases and J lost 5 bases. Germline V gene data show CDR1 as MGHDK and CDR2 as SYGVNS. The CDR3 has 15 residues. The CDR3 DNA sequence: TGTGCCACGACCGCGGACAGGGGAGCGACCGGGGAGCTGTTTTTT. It translates to CATTADRGATGELFF.

The chain recombines TRBV4-3 with TRBJ2-4; D possibly corresponds to TRBD2 (5 bases). The CDR3 contains 14 residues. Trimming removed 1 base from V and 7 bases from J, with 11 bases in between. Germline CDR1 and CDR2: LGHNA and YSLEER. CDR3 in amino acids: CASSQGYGLNIQYF. The CDR3 region has the DNA TGCGCCAGCAGCCAAGGCTATGGACTCAACATTCAGTACTTC.

The chain uses TRBV18 and TRBJ2-1; tentative D call: TRBD1 (6 bases). V dropped 2 bases and J dropped 7 bases, with 21 bases sitting between them. This CDR3 has 17 amino acids. Germline lookup yields CDR1 KGHSH and CDR2 LQKENI. The CDR3: CASSPKGSGAPGNEQFF. The CDR3 region has the DNA TGTGCCAGCTCACCAAAAGGTTCAGGGGCCCCAGGAAATGAGCAGTTCTTC.

Many counts were recorded for this clonotype. CDR3 nucleotides: TGCAGTGCTAGACACGTCCCGGGACAGGGAAGGAATCAGCCCCAGCATTTT. This sequence encodes CSARHVPGQGRNQPQHF. This chain links TRBV20-1 with TRBJ1-5, with 9 bases identical to TRBD1. The CDR3 has 17 amino acids. Germline V gene lookup returns CDR1 DFQATT and CDR2 SNEGSKA (reference sequence). V shed 2 bases and J 4 bases; nucleotides not matched to a gene: 12.

This chain uses TRBV7-6 with TRBJ2-2, with TRBD2 matching 9 bases. Germline loops: CDR1 SGHVS, CDR2 FNYEAQ. Losses at the gene ends were 3 bases for V and 5 bases for J; bases not matched to a gene: 10. The CDR3 covers 17 residues. The CDR3 DNA follows: TGTGCCAGCAGCTTTTCAGTAGCGGGAGTCGGGACCGGGGAGCTGTTTTTT. The encoded protein is CASSFSVAGVGTGELFF.

This clonotype has just a few counts. The V and J genes are TRBV25-1 and TRBJ2-7, with TRBD1 matching over 8 bases. This CDR3 is built from 14 residues. J lost 2 bases, V lost 5 bases, and 5 bases had no gene match. CDR1 and CDR2 (germline): MGHDK, SYGVNS. The chain's CDR3 is CASSWGRGPYEQYF. In DNA, the CDR3 is TGTGCCAGCAGTTGGGGCAGGGGGCCCTACGAGCAGTACTTC.

This clonotype was recorded a few times. The chain is built from TRBV25-1 and TRBJ2-7; a possible D gene is TRBD2 (5 bases). From germline, CDR1 is MGHDK and CDR2 SYGVNS. CDR3 length: 14 amino acids. Trimming shortened V by 3 bases and J by 5 bases, and 14 bases separated the two germline ends. Here the CDR3 DNA reads TGTGCCAGCAGTGAGCCGGGGAGTTCTCACGAGCAGTACTTC. This codes for CASSEPGSSHEQYF.

The chain joins TRBV7-2 to TRBJ1-2; tentatively, D is TRBD1 (5 bases). Deletions cut 11 bases from V and 5 bases from J, with 18 bases between. This CDR3 is 13 amino acids long. Germline-derived CDR1 and CDR2 are SGHTA and FQGNSA. The CDR3 sequence: CAGSPGREYGYTF. CDR3 nucleotide sequence: TGTGCCGGATCCCCTGGCAGGGAGTATGGCTACACCTTC.

This clonotype turned up a few times. This chain links TRBV20-1 with TRBJ2-3, with 8 bases lining up with TRBD2. Germline CDR1 reads DFQATT; CDR2 reads SNEGSKA (reference sequence). Losses at the gene ends were 4 bases for V and 0 bases for J; bases not matched to a gene: 18. The CDR3 extends over 19 amino acids. CDR3 protein: CSAIGSLFERGPSTDTQYF. The CDR3 coding sequence is TGCAGTGCTATAGGGTCGCTCTTTGAGCGGGGGCCTAGCACAGATACGCAGTATTTT.

This clonotype showed up just a few times. The chain recombines TRBV7-8 with TRBJ1-5; D uncertain. Germline assignment: CDR1 SGHVS and CDR2 FQNEAQ. Deletions cut 0 bases from V and 0 bases from J, with 9 bases between. This CDR3 contains 16 residues. The CDR3 region is CASSLARPFSNQPQHF. Here the CDR3 DNA reads TGTGCCAGCAGCTTAGCTCGGCCTTTTAGCAATCAGCCCCAGCATTTT.

The rearrangement uses TRBV18 and TRBJ1-6; TRBD1 might be the D (6 bases). V was trimmed by 5 bases and J by 6 bases, leaving 11 bases between them. This CDR3 has 14 amino acids. In germline, CDR1 is KGHSH, CDR2 LQKENI. CDR3: CASSNRESNSPLHF. In DNA form, the CDR3 reads TGTGCCAGCTCAAACAGGGAAAGTAATTCACCCCTCCACTTT.

This clonotype was observed a few times. This sequence joins TRBV20-1 and TRBJ2-1, with a possible D match to TRBD1 (6 bases). V lost 6 bases to trimming and J lost 6 bases, with 15 bases between them. Germline V gene sequence: CDR1 DFQATT, CDR2 SNEGSKA (reference sequence). The CDR3 is made up of 13 amino acids. CDR3 coding DNA: TGCAGTGCACCCGACAGGTTTAGCAATGAGCAGTTCTTC. This encodes CSAPDRFSNEQFF.

This clonotype was observed a few times. This rearrangement joins TRBV6-5 to TRBJ2-2, with 8 nucleotides matching TRBD1. Per the germline V gene, CDR1 is MNHEY and CDR2 is SVGAGI. The J segment lost 1 base and the V segment lost 2 bases, leaving 0 bases of the junction unmatched. The CDR3 is made up of 15 amino acids. The CDR3 sequence is CASSYGTGNTGELFF. The CDR3 DNA follows: TGTGCCAGCAGTTACGGGACAGGGAACACCGGGGAGCTGTTTTTT.